The present TCR beta chain was sequenced within a study of spatial heterogeneity in lung cancer. All TCR cDNA molecules were individually tagged with a unique molecular identifier. TCRdb re-analysed the 5' RACE reads in MiXCR, keeping a single row per CDR3 protein. This sample has tens of thousands of distinct CDR3 sequences, with approximately 12% found just once. Time point of the sample: sample taken at primary tumor resection. Whole RNA came from tumor, nontumor lung or frozen PBMC and was sequenced without being sorted. More than 70 TRACERx patients with early, untreated non-small cell lung cancer donated samples. The CDR3 sequence is 14 residues long. CDR1 is SQVTM and CDR2 is ANQGSEA in the germline V gene. The V and J ends lost 4 bases and 6 bases, in that order; junction bases with no gene match: 8.

This sequence originates from a male donor with early-stage non-small cell lung cancer. The chain employs TRBV29-1 and TRBJ2-3, with TRBD2 matching over 9 bases. The sequenced sample was PBMCs, obtained at surgery. The CDR3 DNA reads as TGCAGCGTTGTCGCTAGCGGGATATCCGATACGCAGTATTTT. Encoded protein: CSVVASGISDTQYF.